This section outlines one TCR beta chain sequence together with its context. Its antigen is not identified. Primed by a sample-barcoded 5' primer and a J-beta primer mix, a second PCR proceeded for about 6 to 12 cycles. Each CDR3 protein is one row after TCRdb ran MiXCR on the 5' RACE reads. Of approximately 1.5 million distinct CDR3 sequences listed, about 35% are singletons. These data come from a study of blood T cells in healthy people across ages. Study context: Per two T cells, about one barcoded beta molecule was captured through template switching. Whole-study results and caveats: TCR beta diversity, measured per million T cells, fell in a roughly linear way with age. Reliance upon unsorted PBMCs precluded definitive naive versus antigen-experienced comparison. Naive CD4+ cells and diversity were both higher in long-lived donors than in aged donors.

This CDR3 contains 12 residues. Germline V gives CDR1 DFQATT, CDR2 SNEGSKA (reference sequence). V lost 6 bases, J lost 8 bases, and 14 bases lay in between. The sequencing sample was made of blood. This chain connects TRBV20-1 to TRBJ2-1; D gene ambiguous. The receptor was isolated from a young woman in good health. CDR3 DNA sequence: TGCAGTGCCGTCCGGACCCTACATGAGCAGTTCTTC. Protein: CSAVRTLHEQFF.